The clone carrying this TCR beta chain was detected only a few times. Antigen specificity is unknown. The protocol attached unique molecular identifiers to individual cDNA molecules. TCRdb re-called the 5' RACE reads with MiXCR, one entry per CDR3 protein. The table lists 85,000 to 95,000 distinct CDR3 sequences, approximately 16% of them singletons. The sample belongs to a study of early T cells in non-severe SARS-CoV-2 infection. Overall study context: RNA in bulk from unsorted whole blood was sequenced, and chains were unpaired. General study points: Private and CD4 specificities were missed by VDJdb matching, which favored anti-spike CD8 responses.

The CDR3 consists of 14 residues. Looked up from germline, CDR1 is ENHRY and CDR2 is SYGVKD. The trim removed 7 bases at V and 5 bases at J, leaving 10 bases unmatched. The sequence was obtained from an adult who was a healthcare worker with PCR-confirmed SARS-CoV-2 infection or an uninfected control (not recorded which). The input for sequencing was whole blood, taken at baseline. J is TRBJ2-7 and V is TRBV10-3; 8 bases align to TRBD1. The CDR3: CAINRDRSSDEQYF. CDR3 DNA: TGTGCCATCAATCGGGACAGGAGCTCGGACGAGCAGTACTTC.